This T cell receptor beta chain was sequenced in a study of human T cells and chemical hapten exposure. Looking at the study overall: The sensitizing agent was 2% DPC, placed on about 2 cm by about 2 cm of upper inner arm skin. A mostly female patient group had alopecia areata, totalis or universalis.

TCRdb itself ran the RACE reads through MiXCR, one entry per CDR3 protein. Of 300,000 to 400,000 distinct CDR3 sequences detected, roughly 5% appear once; the ten largest clones hold roughly 2.6%. Regarding time point: pre-sensitization, week 0. Indicated treatment: therapeutic diphenylcyclopropenone sensitization with weekly scalp DPC. Whole blood that had not been fractionated was the source of extracted total RNA. This clonotype appeared many times. The source material was whole blood, sampled in connection with sensitization to the hapten diphenylcyclopropenone (DPC). This clonotype was obtained from a woman in her forties or fifties with alopecia areata. Some clones in this sample may be carry-over from other donors' samples.

The CDR3 spells CASGLVRYDRPYTDTQYF. The CDR3 DNA follows: TGTGCTAGTGGTTTGGTACGGTACGACAGGCCCTACACAGATACGCAGTATTTT. The genes are TRBV12-5 and TRBJ2-3; D is perhaps TRBD1 (6 bases). CDR3 length: 18 residues. Trimming took off 0 bases at V and 2 bases at J, with 18 bases between the two ends. Germline CDR1 LGHNT, CDR2 FRNRAP.